This TCR beta chain was sequenced for a study of blood T cell repertoires in COVID-19. Across the whole study: The origin of the acute and convalescent COVID-19 samples was the United States, Italy and Spain. In each case, the material was cDNA or gDNA derived from T cells, B-cell-depleted T cells, or PBMCs.

Trimming took 3 bases from V and 5 from J; bases not matched to a gene: 8. CDR3 size: 15 residues. CDR1 and CDR2 from the germline V gene are KGHDR and SFDVKD. In the study's own analysis: Estimation of nucleated cell counts relied on the amplification of reference gene primers. The data were produced by immunoSEQ multiplex PCR, yet TCRdb's version contains in-frame clones alone and is incomplete. V, J and clone size reflect that table, while D and trimming were determined from the DNA. This table has nearly 350,000 clones, around 80% appearing once. The chain links TRBV24-1 to TRBJ1-2, with 7 bases identical to TRBD1. The sample was peripheral blood. This TCR was sampled from a man aged 25-45 years with active or convalescent COVID-19. The CDR3 sequence is CATSDPRGTDYGYTF. DNA for the CDR3: TGTGCCACCAGTGATCCCCGGGGGACAGATTATGGCTACACCTTC.